These 27 T cell receptor beta chains were all obtained from the same sample, sequenced in a study of T cell repertoires in cytomegalovirus infection. These TCRs are of unknown antigen specificity. TCRdb fed the reads into MiXCR, producing one record per CDR3 protein. The table has hundreds of thousands of distinct CDR3 sequences, around 31% seen once. The sequencing here drew on cultured PBMCs, taken from culture after CMV antigen stimulation. These TCRs come from a human donor in good health (CMV status not recorded). Some clones in this sample may be carry-over from other donors' samples.

The genes are TRBV4-3 and TRBJ1-4, with D perhaps matching TRBD1 (5 bases). Trimming cost V 0 bases and J 7 bases, with 21 bases left between them. The CDR3 consists of 18 residues. Germline loops: CDR1 LGHNA, CDR2 YSLEER. The CDR3 DNA is TGCGCCAGCAGCCAAGAAGGGACGGGGAATAGGCGAAGTGAAAAACTGTTTTTT. Its translation: CASSQEGTGNRRSEKLFF.

The V call is TRBV2, the J call TRBJ2-1; D may match TRBD1 or TRBD2 (5 bases each). Germline CDR1 is SNHLY and CDR2 is FYNNEI. The V end lost 8 bases, the J end lost 4 bases, and 15 bases lay between the germline ends. The CDR3 runs 14 residues. This CDR3 is CASRDRLGYNEQFF. The DNA of the CDR3 is TGTGCCAGCCGGGACCGTTTGGGTTACAATGAGCAGTTCTTC.

In this sample, this clonotype turned up many times. The chain recombines TRBV7-2 with TRBJ1-2; weak D call: TRBD1 (6 bases). The length of the CDR3 is 16 residues. The V gene's germline CDR1 is SGHTA and CDR2 FQGNSA. V was clipped by 2 bases and J by 2 bases, with 15 bases between them. This CDR3 is CASSLRVGGWNYGYTF. CDR3 coding DNA: TGTGCCAGCAGCTTACGCGTCGGGGGCTGGAACTATGGCTACACCTTC.

This clonotype was observed many times. The V and J genes are TRBV7-2 and TRBJ1-3; 9 nucleotides line up with TRBD1. J gave up 7 bases and V 4 bases, and 8 bases lay outside the gene matches. There are 15 residues in the CDR3. The germline CDR1 and CDR2 sequences are SGHTA and FQGNSA. This CDR3 is CASSSGWDRVNTIYF. CDR3 DNA sequence: TGTGCCAGCAGCTCAGGCTGGGACAGGGTGAACACCATATATTTT. Combining the CDR3 with reference TRBV7-2 and TRBJ1-3 gives the whole variable domain GAGVSQSPSNKVTEKGKDVELRCDPISGHTALYWYRQSLGQGLEFLIYFQGNSAPDKSGLPSDRFSAERTGGSVSTLTIQRTQQEDSAVYLCASSSGWDRVNTIYFGEGSWLTVV.

V and J are TRBV19 and TRBJ2-7, with 8 positions matching TRBD1. CDR3 size: 14 residues. The germline CDR1 and CDR2 sequences are LNHDA and SQIVND (reference sequence). V was clipped by 6 bases and J by 0 bases; unmatched bases: 4. The CDR3 sequence: CASRETGVSYEQYF. Here the CDR3 DNA reads TGTGCCAGTAGGGAGACAGGGGTCTCCTACGAGCAGTACTTC.

This clonotype appeared a single time. The rearrangement links TRBV5-5 to TRBJ1-1; perhaps TRBD1 as D (5 bases). Deletions cut 0 bases from V and 4 bases from J, with 16 bases between. The germline V gene has CDR1 SGHKS and CDR2 YYEKEE (reference sequence). The CDR3 sequence is 16 residues long. In DNA form, the CDR3 reads TGTGCCAGCAGCTTGGCGGGGACCTATATGCTCACTGAAGCTTTCTTT. This gives the protein CASSLAGTYMLTEAFF.

This clonotype was observed a handful of times. This rearrangement joins TRBV6-2 or TRBV6-3 to TRBJ1-1; no firm D call. The CDR3 extends over 13 amino acids. Germline CDR1 is MNHEY and CDR2 is SVGEGT. The ends were cut back, 3 bases at V and 5 bases at J, with 10 bases in the middle. The CDR3 DNA reads TGTGCCAGCAGTTATATTGGAAGGACTGAAGCTTTCTTT. It encodes CASSYIGRTEAFF.

At least ten counts were recorded for this clonotype. The rearrangement uses TRBV7-2 and TRBJ1-4; tentative D call: TRBD1 (6 bases). Trimming took 2 bases from V and 5 from J, leaving 15 bases between them. Germline values: CDR1 SGHTA, CDR2 FQGNSA. CDR3 length: 16 residues. The DNA of the CDR3 is TGTGCCAGCAGCTTATCCCCGGATAGGGGGAATGAAAAACTGTTTTTT. This codes for CASSLSPDRGNEKLFF.

The chain joins TRBV12-3 or TRBV12-4 to TRBJ1-5; 7 bases match TRBD1. V dropped 6 bases and J dropped 1; count of bases not matched to a gene: 9. The CDR3 loop spans 16 amino acids. CDR3 DNA sequence: TGTGCCAGCAGCTACCACAGGGGCGGGAGCAATCAGCCCCAGCATTTT. Its protein product is CASSYHRGGSNQPQHF.

This clonotype was picked up a small number of times. This chain connects TRBV6-2 or TRBV6-3 to TRBJ2-1, with no clear D. CDR1 MNHEY and CDR2 SVGEGT come from the germline V gene. The CDR3 extends over 13 amino acids. V was shortened by 8 bases and J by 4 bases, with 12 bases between the two germline ends. CDR3 protein: CASSVAAYNEQFF. The CDR3, as DNA: TGTGCCAGCTCAGTGGCGGCTTACAATGAGCAGTTCTTC.

The table lists this clonotype with a few counts. The chain recombines TRBV7-9 with TRBJ2-5, with 9 bases that match TRBD1. J was trimmed by 5 bases and V by 3 bases; bases with no gene match: 4. Per the germline V gene, CDR1 is SEHNR and CDR2 is FQNEAQ (reference sequence). This CDR3 is built from 14 residues. DNA for the CDR3: TGTGCCAGCAGCTTCACAGGGGGCGAGGAGACCCAGTACTTC. Protein: CASSFTGGEETQYF.

The chain has TRBV19 and TRBJ1-3, with D possibly being TRBD1 (6 bases). The CDR3 is made up of 12 amino acids. Trimming shortened V by 5 bases and J by 8 bases, and 10 bases separated the two germline ends. The germline V gene encodes CDR1 LNHDA and CDR2 SQIVND (reference sequence). The CDR3 DNA is TGTGCCAGTAGTCCCCGACAGGACACCATATATTTT. It translates to CASSPRQDTIYF. The complete variable domain, with remaining parts taken from reference TRBV19 and TRBJ1-3, reads DGGITQSPKYLFRKEGQNVTLSCEQNLNHDAMYWYRQDPGQGLRLIYYSQIVNDFQKGDIAEGYSVSREKKESFPLTVTSAQKNPTAFYLCASSPRQDTIYFGEGSWLTVV.

This clonotype occurred a few times. This chain joins TRBV4-2 and TRBJ2-2; D gene unclear. Germline assignment: CDR1 LGHNA and CDR2 YNFKEQ. CDR3 size: 16 residues. V lost 2 bases, J lost 0 bases, and 10 bases lay in between. The CDR3 DNA reads TGTGCCAGCAGCCAACCTCGAGGCGCGAACACCGGGGAGCTGTTTTTT. Its protein is CASSQPRGANTGELFF.

V usage is TRBV2 and J usage is TRBJ1-5; D ambiguous. Germline loops: CDR1 SNHLY, CDR2 FYNNEI. V was trimmed by 6 bases and J by 0 bases, leaving 12 bases between them. The CDR3 totals 15 residues. This CDR3 reads CASSGPYGSNQPQHF. CDR3 nucleotide sequence: TGTGCCAGCAGCGGCCCTTACGGTAGCAATCAGCCCCAGCATTTT.

Ten or more counts support this clonotype. This chain connects TRBV4-1 to TRBJ2-2, with D possibly matching TRBD1 (6 bases). With 4 bases removed from V and 2 bases from J, the gap between germline ends came to 11 bases. The V gene's germline CDR1 is MGHRA and CDR2 YSYEKL. The CDR3 covers 15 residues. The CDR3 is CASSLQGINTGELFF. CDR3 nucleotide sequence: TGCGCCAGCAGCCTACAGGGAATCAACACCGGGGAGCTGTTTTTT.

This clonotype has a handful of counts. DNA of the CDR3: TGTGCCAGCAGCTCAGGACTAGCGGGTGAGCAGTTCTTC. Its protein is CASSSGLAGEQFF. The chain employs TRBV11-2 and TRBJ2-1; 11 bases fit TRBD2. Germline V lookup: CDR1 SGHAT, CDR2 FQNNGV. This CDR3 has 13 residues. With V trimmed by 4 bases and J by 9 bases, 2 bases remained unmatched. The variable domain in full, completed from reference TRBV11-2 and TRBJ2-1, reads EAGVAQSPRYKIIEKRQSVAFWCNPISGHATLYWYQQILGQGPKLLIQFQNNGVVDDSQLPKDRFSAERLKGVDSTLKIQPAKLEDSAVYLCASSSGLAGEQFFGPGTRLTVL.

In its sample, this clonotype was seen a few times. J is TRBJ2-3 and V is TRBV2, with 10 bases fitting TRBD2. Germline loops: CDR1 SNHLY, CDR2 FYNNEI. V was clipped by 4 bases and J by 4 bases; unmatched bases: 5. CDR3 length equals 15 residues. CDR3 loop: CASSGASGGADTQYF. In DNA, the CDR3 is TGTGCCAGCAGTGGGGCTAGCGGGGGAGCAGATACGCAGTATTTT.

V gene TRBV6-8 combines with J gene TRBJ1-1; 8 bases match TRBD1. V was pared by 5 bases and J by 9 bases, with 11 bases of the junction left unmatched. There are 14 residues in the CDR3. Germline V gene sequence: CDR1 MNHGY, CDR2 SAAAGT. The CDR3 region has the DNA TGTGCCAGCAGTGGACAGATTGGGACAGGCCAAGCTTTCTTT. This codes for CASSGQIGTGQAFF.

In its sample, this clonotype was seen a few times. The rearrangement links TRBV7-6 to TRBJ1-1; D remains ambiguous. Trimming took off 2 bases at V and 2 bases at J, with 12 bases between the two ends. This CDR3 spans 15 amino acids. From germline, CDR1 is SGHVS and CDR2 FNYEAQ. Here the CDR3 reads CASSLRPGSNTEAFF. The CDR3 nucleotides read TGTGCCAGCAGCTTAAGGCCGGGATCAAACACTGAAGCTTTCTTT.

The chain joins TRBV12-5 to TRBJ1-1, with D perhaps matching TRBD1 (6 bases). CDR3 length equals 18 residues. CDR1 is LGHNT and CDR2 is FRNRAP in the germline V gene. Trimming shortened V by 0 bases and J by 0 bases, and 17 bases separated the two germline ends. CDR3 amino acids: CASGLVLGFGQMNTEAFF. CDR3 nucleotides: TGTGCTAGTGGTTTGGTACTTGGCTTCGGACAGATGAACACTGAAGCTTTCTTT.

This clonotype has at least ten counts. This chain connects TRBV6-5 to TRBJ1-1, with D unresolved. With 0 bases removed from V and 0 bases from J, the gap between germline ends came to 8 bases. From germline, CDR1 is MNHEY and CDR2 SVGAGI. This CDR3 is built from 15 residues. The CDR3 sequence is CASSYSGGLNTEAFF. The CDR3 DNA reads TGTGCCAGCAGTTACTCCGGCGGACTGAACACTGAAGCTTTCTTT.

The V and J genes are TRBV6-1 and TRBJ1-5; D is unclear. The CDR3 has 14 amino acids. Per germline, CDR1 MNHNS and CDR2 SASEGT. With 2 bases removed from V and 9 bases from J, the gap between germline ends came to 14 bases. Here the CDR3 DNA reads TGTGCCAGCAGTGAAAGGACCCTCGCGGGGCCCCAGCATTTT. Protein product: CASSERTLAGPQHF.

The chain is built from TRBV5-1 and TRBJ2-7, with TRBD2 matching over 11 bases. Germline assignment: CDR1 SGHRS and CDR2 YFSETQ. J was trimmed by 4 bases and V by 3 bases; bases with no gene match: 6. The CDR3 runs to 15 residues. CDR3 sequence: CASSSVAGGHYEQYF. In nucleotides, the CDR3 is TGCGCCAGCAGCTCTGTAGCGGGGGGGCATTACGAGCAGTACTTC.

V gene TRBV18 combines with J gene TRBJ1-1, with D hard to call. The V and J ends lost 3 bases and 4 bases respectively, with 18 bases between them. The CDR3 extends over 16 amino acids. From germline, CDR1 is KGHSH and CDR2 LQKENI. In DNA form, the CDR3 reads TGTGCCAGCTCACCGACTATCCCCGGGGAGGGCACTGAAGCTTTCTTT. Amino acids: CASSPTIPGEGTEAFF.

The chain couples TRBV20-1 to TRBJ1-6, with D hard to call. Trimming cost V 3 bases and J 4 bases, with 13 bases left between them. In germline, CDR1 is DFQATT, CDR2 SNEGSKA (reference sequence). This CDR3 has 15 residues. CDR3 loop: CSASGQRFYNSPLHF. The DNA for the CDR3 is TGCAGTGCTAGCGGCCAGAGGTTTTATAATTCACCCCTCCACTTT.

This chain connects TRBV12-3 or TRBV12-4 to TRBJ1-2; 7 bases align to TRBD1. Trimming took 7 bases from V and 5 from J; bases not matched to a gene: 7. This CDR3 has 13 amino acids. CDR3 sequence (DNA): TGTGCCAGCACCTCCGGGACAGAGTATGGCTACACCTTC. The encoded protein is CASTSGTEYGYTF.

This clonotype has at least ten counts. The chain is built from TRBV7-7 and TRBJ2-2, with D tentatively TRBD2 (6 bases). Germline lookup yields CDR1 SSHAT and CDR2 FNYEAQ (reference sequence). This CDR3 comprises 16 residues. V was shortened by 3 bases and J by 0 bases, with 11 bases between the two germline ends. CDR3 in amino acids: CASSLEGYANTGELFF. The CDR3 bases are TGTGCCAGCAGCTTGGAGGGTTACGCGAACACCGGGGAGCTGTTTTTT.